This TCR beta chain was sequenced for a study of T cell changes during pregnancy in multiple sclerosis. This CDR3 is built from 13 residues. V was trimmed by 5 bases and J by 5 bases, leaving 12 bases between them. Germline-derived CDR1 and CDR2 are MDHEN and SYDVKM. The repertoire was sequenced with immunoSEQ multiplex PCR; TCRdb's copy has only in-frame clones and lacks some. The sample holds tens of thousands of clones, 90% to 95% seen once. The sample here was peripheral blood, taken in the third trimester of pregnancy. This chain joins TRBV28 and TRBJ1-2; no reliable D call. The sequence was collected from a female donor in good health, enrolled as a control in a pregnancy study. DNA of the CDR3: TGTGCCAGCAGTCCCCCTTCAGGTTATGGCTACACCTTC. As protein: CASSPPSGYGYTF.